A selection of T cell receptor beta chains follows, all from one sample in a study of blood T cell repertoires in COVID-19. Method: immunoSEQ multiplex PCR; TCRdb's copy keeps in-frame clones and lacks some. The table includes fewer than 150,000 clones, 84% detected once. The sequencing input was peripheral blood. Receptor source: a human donor in a cohort sampled during active COVID-19. Both conserved end residues are part of each CDR3. The order of the fields is clone size, V gene, J gene, D gene, CDR3 DNA, CDR3 protein. The D gene is left open where the match is weak. Size is omitted from some rows. Given values are once, few, many or a class for expanded clones.

abundance: -; v_gene: TRBV25-1; j_gene: TRBJ2-7; d_gene: -; CDR3nt: TGTGCCAGCACTACGACAGGCGAGCAGTACTTC; CDR3aa: CASTTTGEQYF
abundance: -; v_gene: TRBV12-2; j_gene: TRBJ2-3; d_gene: -; CDR3nt: TGTGCAAGTCCCCAGCGGGAGAGCACAGATACGCAGTATTTT; CDR3aa: CASPQRESTDTQYF
abundance: -; v_gene: TRBV3-1/TRBV3-2; j_gene: TRBJ1-5; d_gene: -; CDR3nt: TGTGCCAGCAGCCAAGGGGGAGGGGGAGCTCAGCCCCAGCATTTT; CDR3aa: CASSQGGGGAQPQHF
abundance: -; v_gene: TRBV4-2; j_gene: TRBJ1-1; d_gene: -; CDR3nt: TGTGCCAGCAGCCAAGTTCCCATGAACACTGAAGCTTTCTTT; CDR3aa: CASSQVPMNTEAFF
abundance: once; v_gene: TRBV7-2; j_gene: TRBJ2-5; d_gene: -; CDR3nt: TGTGCCAGCAGCTTGCAGGGAATCCAAGAGACCCAGTACTTC; CDR3aa: CASSLQGIQETQYF
abundance: -; v_gene: TRBV7-9; j_gene: TRBJ2-1; d_gene: TRBD1; CDR3nt: TGTGCCAGCAGCTCCCAGGGGGCTAAGTCCTACAATGAGCAGTTCTTC; CDR3aa: CASSSQGAKSYNEQFF
abundance: -; v_gene: TRBV7-9; j_gene: TRBJ1-5; d_gene: -; CDR3nt: TGTGCCAGCAGCCCTACCTCGGAGAATCAGCCCCAGCATTTT; CDR3aa: CASSPTSENQPQHF
abundance: -; v_gene: TRBV28; j_gene: TRBJ2-3; d_gene: -; CDR3nt: TGTGCCAGCGCCAGTGGGGCTACAGATACGCAGTATTTT; CDR3aa: CASASGATDTQYF
abundance: -; v_gene: TRBV24-1; j_gene: TRBJ1-1; d_gene: -; CDR3nt: TGTGCCACCAGTGTTGGGGGGGCGCGGGGGAACACTGAAGCTTTCTTT; CDR3aa: CATSVGGARGNTEAFF
abundance: -; v_gene: TRBV19; j_gene: TRBJ1-1; d_gene: -; CDR3nt: TGTGCCAGTAATGGTCTCGGGTTGAACACTGAAGCTTTCTTT; CDR3aa: CASNGLGLNTEAFF
abundance: -; v_gene: TRBV3-1/TRBV3-2; j_gene: TRBJ1-6; d_gene: TRBD1; CDR3nt: TGTGCCAGCAGCTGGGACAGGGCAGAATCACCCCTCCACTTT; CDR3aa: CASSWDRAESPLHF
abundance: -; v_gene: TRBV28; j_gene: TRBJ2-7; d_gene: TRBD2; CDR3nt: TGTGCCAGCAGACCGGGACTAGCGGGTTTCTACGAGCAGTACTTC; CDR3aa: CASRPGLAGFYEQYF
abundance: -; v_gene: TRBV6-5; j_gene: TRBJ2-7; d_gene: TRBD1; CDR3nt: TGTGCCAGCAGCCTACAAAGGACAGGGTTGGGCGAGCAGTACTTC; CDR3aa: CASSLQRTGLGEQYF
abundance: -; v_gene: TRBV5-4; j_gene: TRBJ1-6; d_gene: -; CDR3nt: TGTGCCAGCAGCACGCCGGGTTCACCCCTCCACTTT; CDR3aa: CASSTPGSPLHF
abundance: -; v_gene: TRBV7-2; j_gene: TRBJ2-5; d_gene: TRBD2; CDR3nt: TGTGCCAGCAGCTTAGAAGACGGGGGGGCGAGAGAGACCCAGTACTTC; CDR3aa: CASSLEDGGARETQYF
abundance: -; v_gene: TRBV3-1/TRBV3-2; j_gene: TRBJ1-6; d_gene: -; CDR3nt: TGTGCCAGCAGCCAAGTGGCGGCGAATTCACCCCTCCACTTT; CDR3aa: CASSQVAANSPLHF
abundance: -; v_gene: TRBV7-2; j_gene: TRBJ2-5; d_gene: -; CDR3nt: TGTGCCAGCAGCCCCGGACTGATCCAAGAGACCCAGTACTTC; CDR3aa: CASSPGLIQETQYF
abundance: -; v_gene: TRBV12-5; j_gene: TRBJ1-6; d_gene: TRBD1; CDR3nt: TGTGCTAGTGGTTTGGTAATAGGGACAGGTACTGGGTCACCCCTCCACTTT; CDR3aa: CASGLVIGTGTGSPLHF
abundance: -; v_gene: TRBV11-2; j_gene: TRBJ1-1; d_gene: -; CDR3nt: TGTGCCAGCAGCTTGTGGAGTGAAGCTTTCTTT; CDR3aa: CASSLWSEAFF
abundance: few; v_gene: TRBV19; j_gene: TRBJ2-7; d_gene: -; CDR3nt: TGTGCCAGTAGTGCTCAGGGGCAGGGCGAGCAGTACTTC; CDR3aa: CASSAQGQGEQYF
abundance: -; v_gene: TRBV2; j_gene: TRBJ1-5; d_gene: TRBD1; CDR3nt: TGTGCCAGCAGTCCAACCCGACAGGGGGCGAATCAGCCCCAGCATTTT; CDR3aa: CASSPTRQGANQPQHF
abundance: -; v_gene: TRBV11-2; j_gene: TRBJ1-2; d_gene: -; CDR3nt: TGTGCCAGCAGCTTAGAAGTGATAGGGGGTGGCGACTATGGCTACACCTTC; CDR3aa: CASSLEVIGGGDYGYTF
abundance: -; v_gene: TRBV2; j_gene: TRBJ1-5; d_gene: -; CDR3nt: TGTGCCAGCAGTGCGGGTGGAGGGTATAACAGCAATCAGCCCCAGCATTTT; CDR3aa: CASSAGGGYNSNQPQHF
abundance: -; v_gene: TRBV7-9; j_gene: TRBJ1-6; d_gene: -; CDR3nt: TGTGCCAGCAGCCCCCCTGGCGGGCGGAATTCACCCCTCCACTTT; CDR3aa: CASSPPGGRNSPLHF
abundance: -; v_gene: TRBV2; j_gene: TRBJ2-5; d_gene: TRBD2; CDR3nt: TGTGCCAGCGGGGCCGGGACTAGCGCGTACCAAGAGACCCAGTACTTC; CDR3aa: CASGAGTSAYQETQYF
abundance: -; v_gene: TRBV10-3; j_gene: TRBJ2-2; d_gene: -; CDR3nt: TGTGCCATCAGTGAGTCACTAGAGTGGGAGCTGTTTTTT; CDR3aa: CAISESLEWELFF
abundance: -; v_gene: TRBV9; j_gene: TRBJ1-1; d_gene: -; CDR3nt: TGTGCCAGCAGCGTGAGTGAGAACACTGAAGCTTTCTTT; CDR3aa: CASSVSENTEAFF
abundance: -; v_gene: TRBV29-1; j_gene: TRBJ2-1; d_gene: TRBD2; CDR3nt: TGCAGCGTTGTGGGACTAGCGGGGGAAGGCTACAATGAGCAGTTCTTC; CDR3aa: CSVVGLAGEGYNEQFF